The 25 T cell receptor beta chains in this list originate from one sample, sequenced in a study of Ad26.COV2.S vaccination and SARS-CoV-2 variants. As to treatment: roughly 18 received Ad26.COV2.S at low or high dose, single or two shots; about 5 received placebo; per-sample allocation not given. At day 63 after the first vaccine or placebo injection, samples were drawn. Only in-frame clones appear in the TCRdb table, and some are missing; sequencing was by immunoSEQ multiplex PCR. The table shows some 400,000 clones, with about 91% occurring only once. This sample comprised peripheral blood, obtained in a trial of Ad26.COV2.S vaccine versus placebo. The receptors originated from a person between 18 and 65 years old who received the Ad26.COV2.S COVID-19 vaccine or a placebo.

The gene calls are TRBV4-1 and TRBJ1-4; a possible D gene is TRBD1 (6 bases). Germline V gene lookup returns CDR1 MGHRA and CDR2 YSYEKL. Trimming pared 4 bases from V and 11 bases from J, leaving 17 bases between. This CDR3 has 14 residues. CDR3 in DNA: TGCGCCAGCAGCCGTAGCTCTACAGGGCTTAAACTGTTTTTT. This encodes CASSRSSTGLKLFF.

CDR3 region: CASSVGREYTGELFF. CDR3 DNA: TGTGCCAGCAGCGTAGGCAGGGAATACACCGGGGAGCTGTTTTTT. This chain connects TRBV9 to TRBJ2-2, with D perhaps matching TRBD1 (5 bases). In germline, CDR1 is SGDLS, CDR2 YYNGEE. The CDR3 is 15 amino acids. V gave up 0 bases and J gave up 3 bases, with 9 bases separating them.

This chain joins TRBV29-1 and TRBJ2-3, with TRBD2 matching 7 bases. The V and J ends lost 5 bases and 0 bases, in that order; junction bases with no gene match: 2. Germline assignment: CDR1 SQVTM and CDR2 ANQGSEA. The length of the CDR3 is 13 residues. CDR3 sequence: CSVLAESTDTQYF. The CDR3 DNA follows: TGCAGCGTTCTAGCGGAGAGCACAGATACGCAGTATTTT.

The V call is TRBV27, the J call TRBJ2-6; TRBD1 aligns across 10 bases. Looked up from germline, CDR1 is MNHEY and CDR2 is SMNVEV (reference sequence). The CDR3 consists of 20 residues. The ends lost 4 bases at V and 2 bases at J; junction bases unmatched: 14. CDR3 coding DNA: TGTGCCAGCAGTTCGCCCCCGGGACAGGGGATTTGGGCTGGGGCCAACGTCCTGACTTTC. It encodes CASSSPPGQGIWAGANVLTF.

The chain couples TRBV5-6 to TRBJ1-2, with D uncertain. V was clipped by 5 bases and J by 0 bases, with 14 bases between them. There are 15 residues in the CDR3. The germline CDR1 and CDR2 sequences are SGHDT and YYEEEE. CDR3 region: CASRARVNANYGYTF. Written as DNA, the CDR3 is TGTGCCAGCAGGGCCCGGGTTAACGCTAACTATGGCTACACCTTC.

The chain joins TRBV7-2 to TRBJ2-7; 11 nucleotides match TRBD2. The CDR3 consists of 15 residues. Losses at the gene ends were 6 bases for V and 2 bases for J; bases not matched to a gene: 6. CDR1 is SGHTA and CDR2 is FQGNSA in the germline V gene. In nucleotides, the CDR3 is TGTGCCAGCAGACCCGAGACTAGCGGGACCTACGAGCAGTACTTC. Translation gives CASRPETSGTYEQYF.

The genes are TRBV11-3 and TRBJ2-7, with D tentatively TRBD1 (6 bases). Germline V gene lookup returns CDR1 SGHNT and CDR2 YENEEA. With 1 base removed from V and 7 bases from J, the gap between germline ends came to 17 bases. The CDR3 is 15 residues long. Here the CDR3 reads CASSLVSGAMTEQYF. The CDR3 DNA sequence: TGTGCCAGCAGCTTAGTATCAGGGGCAATGACGGAGCAGTACTTC.

The rearrangement links TRBV28 to TRBJ1-6; TRBD1 matches 9 bases. Trimming removed 6 bases from V and 6 bases from J; junction bases left unmatched: 9. The V gene's germline CDR1 is MDHEN and CDR2 SYDVKM. The CDR3 length is 16 residues. CDR3: CASRLTGGRGNSPLHF. The CDR3 nucleotides read TGTGCCAGCAGGCTCACAGGGGGCCGTGGTAATTCACCCCTCCACTTT.

This clone has only a few counts. The chain recombines TRBV6-7 with TRBJ1-5; 10 bases are a match to TRBD1. TRBV6-7 is an ORF, and what it does is uncertain. The CDR3 has 17 residues. The V and J ends lost 2 bases and 5 bases, in that order; junction bases with no gene match: 9. CDR3 amino acids: CASSYPPWDRGYQPQHF. The CDR3 coding sequence is TGTGCCAGCAGTTACCCTCCCTGGGACAGGGGCTATCAGCCCCAGCATTTT.

This chain connects TRBV11-2 to TRBJ2-1; possibly TRBD1 for D (5 bases). Per the germline V gene, CDR1 is SGHAT and CDR2 is FQNNGV. V lost 4 bases and J lost 5, with 18 bases in between. This CDR3 contains 16 residues. The DNA for the CDR3 is TGTGCCAGCAGCTCAGCTATTAGACAGCGAGACAATGAGCAGTTCTTC. Its protein is CASSSAIRQRDNEQFF. Variable domain in full (rest from reference TRBV11-2 and TRBJ2-1): EAGVAQSPRYKIIEKRQSVAFWCNPISGHATLYWYQQILGQGPKLLIQFQNNGVVDDSQLPKDRFSAERLKGVDSTLKIQPAKLEDSAVYLCASSSAIRQRDNEQFFGPGTRLTVL.

The chain links TRBV27 to TRBJ1-6, with a possible D match to TRBD1 (5 bases). Between the trimmed V and J ends, which lost 2 bases and 9 bases, there was a span of 17 bases. Per the germline V gene, CDR1 is MNHEY and CDR2 is SMNVEV (reference sequence). There are 16 residues in the CDR3. CDR3 nucleotides: TGTGCCAGCAGTTTAATCAGCCAGGGTACGACTTCACCCCTCCACTTT. Residues: CASSLISQGTTSPLHF.

This clone was recorded only once. The gene calls are TRBV19 and TRBJ2-7; D perhaps matches TRBD1 (5 bases). This CDR3 contains 13 residues. Per the germline V gene, CDR1 is LNHDA and CDR2 is SQIVND (reference sequence). V was pared by 5 bases and J by 0 bases, with 8 bases between. The CDR3 loop reads CASSVGLSYEQYF. CDR3 in DNA: TGTGCCAGTAGTGTGGGGCTCTCCTACGAGCAGTACTTC. The full variable domain, in which reference TRBV19 and TRBJ2-7 provide the parts outside the CDR3, is DGGITQSPKYLFRKEGQNVTLSCEQNLNHDAMYWYRQDPGQGLRLIYYSQIVNDFQKGDIAEGYSVSREKKESFPLTVTSAQKNPTAFYLCASSVGLSYEQYFGPGTRLTVT.

The V gene is TRBV5-8, the J gene TRBJ1-1; D gene ambiguous. The germline gives CDR1 SGHTS, CDR2 YDEGEE. V was trimmed by 2 bases and J by 0 bases, leaving 8 bases between them. This CDR3 is 14 amino acids long. CDR3 region: CASSFRKMNTEAFF. In DNA, the CDR3 is TGTGCCAGCAGCTTTCGAAAAATGAACACTGAAGCTTTCTTT.

J is TRBJ2-3 and V is TRBV6-2 or TRBV6-3; TRBD2 agrees at 11 bases. J lost 7 bases, V lost 5 bases, and 8 bases had no gene match. The CDR3 spans 15 residues. Germline CDR1 is MNHEY and CDR2 is SVGEGT. DNA for the CDR3: TGTGCCAGCAGTCTTACTAGCGGGAGTAAGAATACGCAGTATTTT. It translates to CASSLTSGSKNTQYF.

This chain links TRBV19 with TRBJ2-3, with TRBD2 matching over 9 bases. The CDR3 totals 18 residues. With 4 bases clipped from V and 2 bases from J, the junction kept 13 bases outside the gene matches. The germline CDR1 and CDR2 sequences are LNHDA and SQIVND (reference sequence). CDR3 in amino acids: CASSRGASGMPTTDTQYF. In nucleotides, the CDR3 is TGTGCCAGTAGTAGAGGCGCTAGCGGGATGCCCACCACAGATACGCAGTATTTT.

The chain uses TRBV4-2 and TRBJ2-1; TRBD2 aligns across 10 bases. The CDR3 covers 17 residues. V was pared by 1 base and J by 9 bases, with 12 bases of the junction left unmatched. Germline V CDR1 and CDR2: LGHNA, YNFKEQ. DNA of the CDR3: TGTGCCAGCAGCCAAGCTCACCTAGCGGGAGTTAAAGTTGAGCAGTTCTTC. Translated, it gives CASSQAHLAGVKVEQFF.

The chain combines TRBV11-2 with TRBJ2-5; TRBD1 aligns across 8 bases. Germline V CDR1 and CDR2: SGHAT, FQNNGV. The CDR3 consists of 16 residues. V trimming: 6 bases; J trimming: 7 bases; junction bases outside the gene matches: 16. DNA of the CDR3: TGTGCCAGCAGTCCTAACCCGGGCAGGGGGCCAGGGACCCAGTACTTC. Its translation: CASSPNPGRGPGTQYF.

CDR3 sequence: CASSYPQTDRTAVYEQYF. CDR3 in DNA: TGTGCCAGCAGTTACCCCCAGACAGACCGCACTGCCGTCTACGAGCAGTACTTC. The chain employs TRBV6-2 or TRBV6-3 and TRBJ2-7, with D perhaps TRBD1 (5 bases). The CDR3 runs to 18 residues. Germline values: CDR1 MNHEY, CDR2 SVGEGT. The ends were cut back, 2 bases at V and 3 bases at J, with 23 bases in the middle.

This clone was seen a handful of times. This chain joins TRBV30 and TRBJ2-1, with 10 bases fitting TRBD1. V trimming: 1 base; J trimming: 12 bases; junction bases outside the gene matches: 6. The CDR3 has 13 residues. Germline CDR1 GTSNPN, CDR2 SVGIG (reference sequence). CDR3 region: CAWSATGGKGQFF. CDR3 nucleotides: TGTGCCTGGAGTGCGACAGGGGGCAAGGGGCAGTTCTTC.

The chain couples TRBV30 to TRBJ2-7; maybe TRBD2 (6 bases). The length of the CDR3 is 10 residues. V dropped 5 bases and J dropped 7 bases, with 9 bases sitting between them. Germline CDR1 reads GTSNPN; CDR2 reads SVGIG (reference sequence). For the CDR3, the DNA is TGTGCCTGGGGGGACTCTGAGCAGTACTTC. Translating gives CAWGDSEQYF.

The V and J genes are TRBV10-3 and TRBJ2-1, with D maybe TRBD1 (6 bases). The V gene lost 7 bases and the J gene lost 5 bases, with 9 bases spanning the gap. The length of the CDR3 is 12 residues. CDR1 is ENHRY, CDR2 SYGVKD, per germline. The CDR3 reads CAITAGDNEQFF. Written as DNA, the CDR3 is TGTGCCATCACCGCAGGGGACAATGAGCAGTTCTTC.

The rearrangement links TRBV5-1 to TRBJ2-3, with unresolved D. Trimming cost V 0 bases and J 2 bases, with 10 bases left between them. The germline V gene encodes CDR1 SGHRS and CDR2 YFSETQ. CDR3 length: 15 amino acids. The CDR3 protein is CASSLVVGLTDTQYF. CDR3 bases: TGCGCCAGCAGCTTGGTGGTTGGCCTCACAGATACGCAGTATTTT.

The rearrangement joins TRBV6-1 to TRBJ2-7; 10 bases align to TRBD2. After removal of 5 bases from V and 4 bases from J, the junction contained 8 bases not matched to a gene. CDR3 length equals 15 residues. Germline V gives CDR1 MNHNS, CDR2 SASEGT. The CDR3 loop is CASSFGGAGGYEQYF. The CDR3 coding sequence is TGTGCCAGCAGTTTCGGGGGAGCGGGAGGGTACGAGCAGTACTTC.

V usage is TRBV10-3 and J usage is TRBJ2-4; D possibly corresponds to TRBD1 (5 bases). Per the germline V gene, CDR1 is ENHRY and CDR2 is SYGVKD. The CDR3 has 14 residues. Trimming cost V 3 bases and J 7 bases, with 13 bases left between them. The CDR3 region is CAISEGASGNIQYF. The CDR3 DNA reads TGTGCCATCAGTGAAGGGGCGTCTGGGAACATTCAGTACTTC.

The chain carries TRBV28 and TRBJ1-1, with D possibly TRBD1 on 5 matching bases. Trimming shortened V by 4 bases and J by 3 bases, and 18 bases separated the two germline ends. Germline loops: CDR1 MDHEN, CDR2 SYDVKM. The CDR3 runs 16 residues. In DNA form, the CDR3 reads TGTGCCAGCAGTTCCCTCCGGGGGATCATATACACTGAAGCTTTCTTT. This translates into CASSSLRGIIYTEAFF.